This TCR beta chain was sequenced in a study of OX40 agonist ivuxolimab in advanced cancers. Study-level information: The diagnoses of dose-escalation patients were hepatocellular carcinoma, melanoma, renal cell or head and neck cancer. A mean age of approximately 60 years, range about 20 to 79, was recorded, and 70% to 85% were male.

As concerns this clone: Its cognate antigen is unknown.

Method: immunoSEQ multiplex PCR; TCRdb's copy keeps in-frame clones and lacks some. The data show around 94,000 clones, about 90% seen once. Study outcomes and limitations: CD4+ and CD8+ blood T cells expanded clonally by week 6 at 0.1 to 3.0 mg/kg. Patients who responded partially at 0.1-3.0 mg/kg showed clonal expansion ranking among the lowest.

This sequence was found in an adult with an advanced solid tumor such as melanoma, head and neck, liver or kidney cancer. The starting material was CD4+ or CD8+ T cells sorted from blood, obtained in a trial of the OX40 agonist ivuxolimab.

The CDR3 nucleotides are TGTGCCAGCAGCTTAGGCGGGCAGGGACTGGTCGGCTACACCTTC. Protein: CASSLGGQGLVGYTF. The chain recombines TRBV7-9 with TRBJ1-2; perhaps TRBD1 as D (5 bases). This CDR3 is 15 amino acids long. The V gene lost 1 base and the J gene lost 8 bases, with 17 bases spanning the gap. Germline CDR1 and CDR2: SEHNR and FQNEAQ (reference sequence).